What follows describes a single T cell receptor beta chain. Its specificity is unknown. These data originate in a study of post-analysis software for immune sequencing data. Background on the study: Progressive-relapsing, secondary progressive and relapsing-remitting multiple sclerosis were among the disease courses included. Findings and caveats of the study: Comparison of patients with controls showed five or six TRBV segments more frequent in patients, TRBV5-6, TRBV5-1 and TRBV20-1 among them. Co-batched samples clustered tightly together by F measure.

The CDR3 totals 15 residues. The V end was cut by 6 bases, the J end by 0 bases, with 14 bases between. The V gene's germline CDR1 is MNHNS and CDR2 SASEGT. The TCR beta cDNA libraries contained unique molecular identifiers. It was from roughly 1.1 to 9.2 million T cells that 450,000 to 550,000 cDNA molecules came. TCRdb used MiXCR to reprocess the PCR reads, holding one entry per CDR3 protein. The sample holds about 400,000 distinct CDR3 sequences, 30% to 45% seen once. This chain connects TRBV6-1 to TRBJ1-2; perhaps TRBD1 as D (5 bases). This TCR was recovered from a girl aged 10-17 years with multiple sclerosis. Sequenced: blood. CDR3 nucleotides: TGTGCCAGCAGCTTTGACGGGGGTGCTAACTATGGCTACACCTTC. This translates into CASSFDGGANYGYTF.